The next 26 T cell receptor beta chains were all read from a single sample in a study of CD8+CD57+ T cells in acquired aplastic anemia. Patients picked for sequencing had shown CD8+CD57+ cell expansion detected by flow cytometry. Genomic DNA constituted the template upon which TCR beta VDJ and CDR3 profiling was performed. TCRdb ran MiXCR on the reads and lists one entry per CDR3 protein. The table includes 160,000 or so distinct CDR3 sequences, around 50% detected once. The sample comprised sorted CD4+, CD8+, or CD8+CD57+ T cells (not recorded which) from PBMCs. The receptors were gathered from a human donor with aplastic anemia.

The chain combines TRBV7-9 with TRBJ1-4; TRBD1 might be the D (5 bases). Between the trimmed V and J ends, which lost 5 bases and 0 bases, there was a span of 7 bases. The germline V gene has CDR1 SEHNR and CDR2 FQNEAQ (reference sequence). The CDR3 has 14 residues. The CDR3 DNA sequence: TGTGCCAGCAGCAAGACAGCAACTAATGAAAAACTGTTTTTT. Protein product: CASSKTATNEKLFF.

The sample holds many counts of this clonotype. The chain carries TRBV7-9 and TRBJ2-2, with TRBD1 matching over 7 bases. The CDR3 extends over 15 amino acids. Looked up from germline, CDR1 is SEHNR and CDR2 is FQNEAQ (reference sequence). V lost 5 bases to trimming and J lost 0 bases; unmatched junction nucleotides: 3. As DNA, the CDR3 is TGTGCCAGCAGCAAAGGGGGCCCGAACACCGGGGAGCTGTTTTTT. Amino acids: CASSKGGPNTGELFF.

The chain combines TRBV9 with TRBJ1-4; D is unclear. Between the trimmed V and J ends, which lost 2 bases and 4 bases, there was a span of 3 bases. CDR3 length equals 12 residues. Germline V lookup: CDR1 SGDLS, CDR2 YYNGEE. CDR3 sequence: CASSVDNEKLFF. For the CDR3, the DNA is TGTGCCAGCAGCGTTGATAATGAAAAACTGTTTTTT.

This clonotype was seen many times. The chain combines TRBV5-4 with TRBJ1-6, with a possible D match to TRBD1 (5 bases). Per germline, CDR1 SGHNT and CDR2 YYREEE (reference sequence). The ends were cut back, 1 base at V and 6 bases at J, with 8 bases in the middle. The CDR3 runs to 14 residues. The CDR3 DNA sequence: TGTGCCAGCAGCTTGAAACAGGTTAATTCACCCCTCCACTTT. This sequence encodes CASSLKQVNSPLHF. The full variable domain, rest sourced from reference TRBV5-4 and TRBJ1-6, is ETGVTQSPTHLIKTRGQQVTLRCSSQSGHNTVSWYQQALGQGPQFIFQYYREEENGRGNFPPRFSGLQFPNYSSELNVNALELDDSALYLCASSLKQVNSPLHFGNGTRLTVT.

The V and J genes are TRBV19 and TRBJ2-2; D tentatively reads TRBD1 or TRBD2 (5 bases each). CDR1 and CDR2 (germline): LNHDA, SQIVND (reference sequence). The V gene lost 4 bases and the J gene lost 5 bases, with 11 bases spanning the gap. CDR3 length equals 14 residues. CDR3 nucleotide sequence: TGTGCCAGTAGTAACGCAGGGAGTACCGGGGAGCTGTTTTTT. This translates into CASSNAGSTGELFF.

This clonotype came up many times. This sequence joins TRBV20-1 and TRBJ1-4; D perhaps matches TRBD1 (5 bases). Between the trimmed V and J ends, which lost 0 bases and 7 bases, there was a span of 12 bases. The CDR3 is made up of 14 amino acids. Looked up from germline, CDR1 is DFQATT and CDR2 is SNEGSKA (reference sequence). The CDR3 is CSARDPGGIEKLFF. Written as DNA, the CDR3 is TGCAGTGCTAGAGATCCGGGGGGAATTGAAAAACTGTTTTTT.

J is TRBJ1-1 and V is TRBV5-6, with D possibly being TRBD1 (6 bases). V was shortened by 4 bases and J by 7 bases, with 17 bases between the two germline ends. Germline V lookup: CDR1 SGHDT, CDR2 YYEEEE. The CDR3 length is 14 residues. In nucleotides, the CDR3 is TGTGCCAGCAGCCCGGATGGGGGGCCGGGTGAAGCTTTCTTT. This codes for CASSPDGGPGEAFF.

The chain links TRBV5-1 to TRBJ1-1; no definite D call. This CDR3 spans 15 amino acids. Trimming removed 4 bases at V and 1 base at J, with 14 bases between. Per the germline V gene, CDR1 is SGHRS and CDR2 is YFSETQ. The CDR3 sequence: CASSITLDGNTEAFF. CDR3 coding DNA: TGCGCCAGCAGCATAACCCTGGACGGGAACACTGAAGCTTTCTTT. Based on the CDR3 plus reference TRBV5-1 and TRBJ1-1, the full variable domain is KAGVTQTPRYLIKTRGQQVTLSCSPISGHRSVSWYQQTPGQGLQFLFEYFSETQRNKGNFPGRFSGRQFSNSRSEMNVSTLELGDSALYLCASSITLDGNTEAFFGQGTRLTVV.

Remarks on this clonotype: An end of the junction differs from the germline gene, which may be a read error. The chain employs TRBV10-2 and TRBJ1-3; maybe TRBD1 (5 bases). This CDR3 spans 15 amino acids. Germline V gene data show CDR1 as WSHSY and CDR2 as SAAADI. For the CDR3, the DNA is TGCGCCAGCACCCTGGGACCGTCCTCTGGAAACACCATAGACTTT. Its protein is CASTLGPSSGNTIDF.

This clonotype was observed many times. The rearrangement joins TRBV12-3 or TRBV12-4 to TRBJ2-7; D remains unclear. Trimming took 4 bases from V and 0 from J, leaving 4 bases between them. The CDR3 consists of 12 residues. Here the CDR3 reads CASSSPSYEQYF. As DNA, the CDR3 is TGTGCCAGCAGTTCTCCCTCCTACGAGCAGTACTTC.

V and J are TRBV7-8 and TRBJ2-2; D might be TRBD1 (5 bases). The CDR3 consists of 15 residues. Germline CDR1 reads SGHVS; CDR2 reads FQNEAQ. Trimming took 3 bases from V and 0 from J, leaving 8 bases between them. CDR3 bases: TGTGCCAGCAGCTTGCAGGGTGCGAACACCGGGGAGCTGTTTTTT. Amino acids: CASSLQGANTGELFF.

Regarding this clonotype: This may be a read error: a much more frequent sequence differs by one nucleotide. In this CDR3 the conserved last residue, phenylalanine or tryptophan, is missing, so a read error is likely. The chain employs TRBV18 and TRBJ2-5; TRBD1 might be the D (6 bases). V lost 1 base and J lost 4, with 10 bases in between. The CDR3 is made up of 14 amino acids. Germline CDR1 is KGHSH and CDR2 is LQKENI. CDR3 protein: CASSPLGARETQYS. CDR3 sequence (DNA): TGTGCCAGCTCACCACTGGGGGCAAGAGAGACCCAGTACTCC.

This clonotype has a count of ten or more. The chain combines TRBV7-2 with TRBJ2-1; D is ambiguous. The germline gives CDR1 SGHTA, CDR2 FQGNSA. The V end lost 8 bases, the J end lost 5 bases, and 13 bases lay between the germline ends. The CDR3 has 13 residues. The CDR3 nucleotides are TGTGCCAGCTCCTCGGGTATGGACAATGAGCAGTTCTTC. Its protein product is CASSSGMDNEQFF.

This sequence joins TRBV7-2 and TRBJ1-2; 8 nucleotides align to TRBD1. Germline CDR1 SGHTA, CDR2 FQGNSA. The V gene end was trimmed by 5 bases and the J gene end by 6 bases; junction bases not matched to a gene: 2. This CDR3 has 12 amino acids. The CDR3 sequence is CASSRTGNGYTF. The CDR3 region has the DNA TGTGCCAGCAGCAGGACAGGGAATGGCTACACCTTC.

This chain uses TRBV19 with TRBJ2-5, with 10 bases that match TRBD2. The ends lost 2 bases at V and 4 bases at J; junction bases unmatched: 4. CDR1 and CDR2 (germline): LNHDA, SQIVND (reference sequence). This CDR3 is 15 amino acids long. The CDR3: CASSISGGAPETQYF. The CDR3 DNA follows: TGTGCCAGTAGTATAAGCGGGGGGGCCCCAGAGACCCAGTACTTC. The full variable domain, rest sourced from reference TRBV19 and TRBJ2-5, is DGGITQSPKYLFRKEGQNVTLSCEQNLNHDAMYWYRQDPGQGLRLIYYSQIVNDFQKGDIAEGYSVSREKKESFPLTVTSAQKNPTAFYLCASSISGGAPETQYFGPGTRLLVL.

This clonotype was detected ten times or more. The chain joins TRBV10-3 to TRBJ1-2, with TRBD1 matching over 7 bases. V shed 2 bases and J 8 bases; nucleotides not matched to a gene: 8. Germline V gene lookup returns CDR1 ENHRY and CDR2 SYGVKD. This CDR3 has 14 amino acids. CDR3 amino acids: CAISETDRVEGYTF. The DNA for the CDR3 is TGTGCCATCAGTGAGACCGACAGGGTTGAAGGCTACACCTTC.

This clonotype was seen only a few times. The chain has TRBV6-1 and TRBJ2-4; D gene uncertain. This CDR3 region has 15 residues. V dropped 6 bases and J dropped 1 base, with 13 bases sitting between them. Germline V gene lookup returns CDR1 MNHNS and CDR2 SASEGT. The CDR3 DNA follows: TGTGCCAGCAGGGATGAACCTCGGGCCAAAAACATTCAGTACTTC. As protein: CASRDEPRAKNIQYF.

The chain links TRBV10-2 to TRBJ2-3; maybe TRBD2 (6 bases). The CDR3 runs to 16 residues. The V end lost 0 bases, the J end lost 2 bases, and 12 bases lay between the germline ends. From germline, CDR1 is WSHSY and CDR2 SAAADI. CDR3 coding DNA: TGCGCCAGCAGTGAGTCGGATGCGGGAACCACAGATACGCAGTATTTT. This sequence encodes CASSESDAGTTDTQYF.

This chain uses TRBV7-9 with TRBJ1-5; D call uncertain. The CDR3 is 13 residues long. V was cut by 10 bases and J by 0 bases, with 10 bases left in between. Germline V lookup: CDR1 SEHNR, CDR2 FQNEAQ (reference sequence). CDR3 loop: CATQTDSNQPQHF. The CDR3 DNA is TGTGCCACCCAAACAGATAGCAATCAGCCCCAGCATTTT.

This clonotype has just one count. The chain uses TRBV11-2 and TRBJ1-2, with D possibly TRBD1 on 5 matching bases. The CDR3 has 15 amino acids. Germline V gives CDR1 SGHAT, CDR2 FQNNGV. V lost 1 base, J lost 4 bases, and 13 bases lay in between. CDR3 in DNA: TGTGCCAGCAGCTTAGTTCTACTTGGGGCCTATGGCTACACCTTC. This translates into CASSLVLLGAYGYTF.

This clonotype was detected many times. The CDR3 nucleotides read TGTGCCAGCAGCCCGACGGAAACTTACGAGCAGTACTTC. Translation: CASSPTETYEQYF. This chain uses TRBV3-1 with TRBJ2-7; D is undetermined. Germline loops: CDR1 LGHDT, CDR2 YNNKEL (reference sequence). The CDR3 loop spans 13 amino acids. V was clipped by 4 bases and J by 4 bases, with 11 bases between them.

This clonotype occurred many times. V and J are TRBV12-3 or TRBV12-4 and TRBJ1-2; no clear D gene. The CDR3 has 12 amino acids. Trimming removed 3 bases at V and 7 bases at J, with 9 bases between. As DNA, the CDR3 is TGTGCCAGCAGTTTTGTCTATAGTGGCTACACCTTC. Translated, it gives CASSFVYSGYTF.

This clonotype was detected ten times or more. The chain carries TRBV7-2 and TRBJ2-1, with 7 bases identical to TRBD1. V was pared by 5 bases and J by 8 bases, with 9 bases of the junction left unmatched. There are 14 residues in the CDR3. CDR1 is SGHTA and CDR2 is FQGNSA in the germline V gene. The CDR3 region is CASSTRTGGYEQFF. Written as DNA, the CDR3 is TGTGCCAGCAGCACCCGGACAGGAGGTTATGAGCAGTTCTTC.

Regarding this clonotype: A much larger clone differs by one base, so this may be a read error. The chain's CDR3 is CASSSPGLSTEAFF. The DNA for the CDR3 is TGTGCCAGCAGCTCCCCGGGATTGAGCACTGAAGCTTTCTTT. V is TRBV11-1 and J is TRBJ1-1, with D unclear. The length of the CDR3 is 14 residues. V dropped 4 bases and J dropped 4 bases, with 13 bases sitting between them. CDR1 and CDR2 from the germline V gene are SGHAT and FQDESV (reference sequence).

This clonotype was counted at least ten times. V and J are TRBV12-3 or TRBV12-4 and TRBJ1-2; 8 bases match TRBD1. This CDR3 spans 11 amino acids. Trimming removed 6 bases from V and 8 bases from J; junction bases left unmatched: 2. The CDR3 spells CASSRGRGYTF. As DNA, the CDR3 is TGTGCCAGCAGCAGGGGGCGAGGCTACACCTTC.

This clonotype was detected ten times or more. The V and J genes are TRBV20-1 and TRBJ2-1; D is unclear. The V end was cut by 3 bases, the J end by 8 bases, with 8 bases between. Germline V lookup: CDR1 DFQATT, CDR2 SNEGSKA (reference sequence). The CDR3 runs to 11 residues. CDR3 sequence (DNA): TGCAGTGCTAGCCGGATCGATGAGCAGTTCTTC. Its translation is CSASRIDEQFF.